Presented here are 30 T cell receptor beta chains from one specimen sequenced in a study of siplizumab effects on memory and regulatory T cells. TCRdb's table, derived via immunoSEQ multiplex PCR, lists solely in-frame clones and lacks some. The sample gives approximately 91,000 clones, around 95% of which show up once; approximately 18% is in the top ten. The specimen sequenced was CD8+ T cells sorted from blood. These receptors came from a human donor in good health.

This chain joins TRBV13 and TRBJ2-5; possible D gene TRBD2, 5 bases. The V and J ends lost 3 bases and 2 bases respectively, with 13 bases between them. The CDR3 consists of 15 residues. Germline V gives CDR1 PRHDT, CDR2 FYEKMQ (reference sequence). The CDR3 loop reads CASSFGVSSQETQYF. CDR3 nucleotides: TGTGCCAGCAGCTTCGGGGTGTCTTCTCAAGAGACCCAGTACTTC.

J is TRBJ2-5 and V is TRBV7-6, with 12 bases matching TRBD2. The CDR3 has 16 amino acids. V was pared by 6 bases and J by 4 bases, with 9 bases of the junction left unmatched. Per germline, CDR1 SGHVS and CDR2 FNYEAQ. Written as DNA, the CDR3 is TGTGCCAGCAGTTCTGGACTAGCGGGATATTTAGAGACCCAGTACTTC. Protein sequence: CASSSGLAGYLETQYF.

The rearrangement uses TRBV15 and TRBJ2-5; D is ambiguous. Germline V gives CDR1 LNHNV, CDR2 YYDKDF (reference sequence). V was pared by 5 bases and J by 2 bases, with 9 bases between. The CDR3 contains 13 residues. The CDR3 region has the DNA TGTGCCACCAGCGGGGTTTCGCAAGAGACCCAGTACTTC. Its translation: CATSGVSQETQYF.

This sequence joins TRBV4-1 and TRBJ2-6; tentatively, D is TRBD1 (6 bases). CDR1 is MGHRA, CDR2 YSYEKL, per germline. The CDR3 has 18 residues. The V end was cut by 1 base, the J end by 0 bases, with 13 bases between. Here the CDR3 reads CASSQGTGLISGANVLTF. CDR3 coding DNA: TGCGCCAGCAGCCAAGGAACAGGGCTTATCTCTGGGGCCAACGTCCTGACTTTC.

This sequence joins TRBV27 and TRBJ2-7; the match to TRBD1 covers 7 bases. J was trimmed by 2 bases and V by 6 bases; bases with no gene match: 10. The germline CDR1 and CDR2 sequences are MNHEY and SMNVEV (reference sequence). The CDR3 consists of 15 residues. In DNA, the CDR3 is TGTGCCAGCAGCCCCGGGGTGGGGACAGCCTACGAGCAGTACTTC. Amino acids: CASSPGVGTAYEQYF.

The chain couples TRBV4-1 to TRBJ1-4, with a possible D match to TRBD1 (5 bases). The CDR3 runs 15 residues. V was shortened by 1 base and J by 2 bases, with 8 bases between the two germline ends. Germline loops: CDR1 MGHRA, CDR2 YSYEKL. CDR3 DNA: TGCGCCAGCAGCCAAGGCGCAGGGACTAATGAAAAACTGTTTTTT. Its translation is CASSQGAGTNEKLFF.

A remark on this clone: At one end the junction does not follow the germline gene, possibly because of a read error. The V call is TRBV7-7, the J call TRBJ2-6; no definite D call. Germline V CDR1 and CDR2: SSHAT, FNYEAQ (reference sequence). This CDR3 has 15 amino acids. CDR3 protein: CASSLGHSGANVLTF. Written as DNA, the CDR3 is TGTGCTAGCAGCTTAGGGCACTCTGGGGCCAACGTCCTGACTTTC.

The chain links TRBV5-1 to TRBJ2-5, with TRBD2 matching 13 bases. The V gene end was trimmed by 5 bases and the J gene end by 6 bases; junction bases not matched to a gene: 10. The V gene's germline CDR1 is SGHRS and CDR2 YFSETQ. CDR3 length: 16 amino acids. The CDR3 region is CASSSWTSGSVKTQYF. The CDR3, as DNA: TGCGCCAGCAGTTCCTGGACTAGCGGGAGTGTAAAGACCCAGTACTTC.

The chain carries TRBV7-9 and TRBJ2-7, with a tentative D call TRBD1 (6 bases). The CDR3 extends over 16 amino acids. Trimming left V 5 bases short and J 5 bases short, with 22 bases between. Germline V gene data show CDR1 as SEHNR and CDR2 as FQNEAQ (reference sequence). Here the CDR3 DNA reads TGTGCCAGCAGCCTAAAGGGGGAGTCCCCGTTGAACGAGCAGTACTTC. Residues: CASSLKGESPLNEQYF.

The chain carries TRBV19 and TRBJ2-5; D is ambiguous. Germline V CDR1 and CDR2: LNHDA, SQIVND (reference sequence). V lost 2 bases and J lost 4, with 14 bases in between. This CDR3 is 15 amino acids long. CDR3 amino acids: CASSIKYRGGETQYF. The CDR3 nucleotides read TGTGCCAGTAGTATAAAGTACCGAGGCGGAGAGACCCAGTACTTC.

The chain carries TRBV5-6 and TRBJ2-3; 12 bases agree with TRBD2. This CDR3 has 17 amino acids. Trimming at V came to 4 bases and at J to 2 bases, leaving 8 bases not matched to a gene. Germline lookup yields CDR1 SGHDT and CDR2 YYEEEE. CDR3 nucleotides: TGTGCCAGCAGCCAAAGGACTAGCGGGATGATCACAGATACGCAGTATTTT. Translating it yields CASSQRTSGMITDTQYF.

This clone was counted once. The V call is TRBV4-1, the J call TRBJ2-2; the match to TRBD2 covers 7 bases. After removal of 1 base from V and 4 bases from J, the junction contained 6 bases not matched to a gene. The CDR3 runs to 16 residues. Germline loops: CDR1 MGHRA, CDR2 YSYEKL. For the CDR3, the DNA is TGCGCCAGCAGCCAAGCGGCGGGAGTGAGCACCGGGGAGCTGTTTTTT. It is translated as CASSQAAGVSTGELFF.

The gene calls are TRBV7-9 and TRBJ2-7; D is unclear. Germline assignment: CDR1 SEHNR and CDR2 FQNEAQ (reference sequence). Trimming stripped 1 base from V and 2 bases from J, with 9 bases between. CDR3 size: 14 residues. The CDR3, as DNA: TGTGCCAGCAGCTTAGGTACCAGCCCCTACGAGCAGTACTTC. This translates into CASSLGTSPYEQYF.

The chain recombines TRBV7-9 with TRBJ2-7; maybe TRBD2 (5 bases). Looked up from germline, CDR1 is SEHNR and CDR2 is FQNEAQ (reference sequence). Trimming took off 5 bases at V and 2 bases at J, with 10 bases between the two ends. This CDR3 is 13 amino acids long. CDR3 DNA: TGTGCCAGCAGCCCCCCCGGGGCCTACGAGCAGTACTTC. The encoded protein is CASSPPGAYEQYF.

This clone was counted a single time. The chain is built from TRBV11-3 and TRBJ2-1; possible D gene TRBD2, 6 bases. V dropped 5 bases and J dropped 1 base, with 12 bases sitting between them. In germline, CDR1 is SGHNT, CDR2 YENEEA. The CDR3 runs 15 residues. The CDR3 sequence: CASSPAGGSYNEQFF. The CDR3 DNA reads as TGTGCCAGCAGCCCAGCCGGAGGGTCCTACAATGAGCAGTTCTTC.

CDR3 DNA: TGCAGCGCCGTAATAGCGGGAAGGGCCGAGCAGTACTTC. Its protein product is CSAVIAGRAEQYF. The chain recombines TRBV29-1 with TRBJ2-7; 8 bases line up with TRBD2. J lost 6 bases, V lost 7 bases, and 11 bases had no gene match. Germline assignment: CDR1 SQVTM and CDR2 ANQGSEA. CDR3 length: 13 amino acids.

V usage is TRBV28 and J usage is TRBJ2-7; D is unclear. From germline, CDR1 is MDHEN and CDR2 SYDVKM. Between the trimmed V and J ends, which lost 7 bases and 7 bases, there was a span of 26 bases. The CDR3 extends over 16 amino acids. CDR3 coding DNA: TGTGCCAGCACTTCCATATCGTCCCCGGGCCACCTTGAGCAGTACTTC. It codes for CASTSISSPGHLEQYF.

This clone was detected only a few times. The chain carries TRBV19 and TRBJ2-7; 10 bases line up with TRBD2. J lost 2 bases, V lost 5 bases, and 3 bases had no gene match. The CDR3 extends over 14 amino acids. The germline CDR1 and CDR2 sequences are LNHDA and SQIVND (reference sequence). The CDR3 DNA is TGTGCCAGTAGTCCGAGCGGGAGGGCCTACGAGCAGTACTTC. Protein sequence: CASSPSGRAYEQYF.

The J gene is TRBJ2-7, the V gene TRBV20-1, with TRBD2 matching over 7 bases. Trimming took 5 bases from V and 6 from J; bases not matched to a gene: 4. The CDR3 has 11 amino acids. Germline loops: CDR1 DFQATT, CDR2 SNEGSKA (reference sequence). The CDR3 spells CSAGAGVEQYF. The CDR3 region has the DNA TGCAGTGCTGGCGCGGGAGTCGAGCAGTACTTC.

The chain is built from TRBV15 and TRBJ2-3; D is unresolved. Trimming removed 1 base at V and 0 bases at J, with 2 bases between. Germline V gene lookup returns CDR1 LNHNV and CDR2 YYDKDF (reference sequence). The length of the CDR3 is 13 residues. The CDR3 DNA sequence: TGTGCCACCAGCAGAGGCAGCACAGATACGCAGTATTTT. It translates to CATSRGSTDTQYF. Complete variable domain (other parts from reference TRBV15 and TRBJ2-3): DAMVIQNPRYQVTQFGKPVTLSCSQTLNHNVMYWYQQKSSQAPKLLFHYYDKDFNNEADTPDNFQSRRPNTSFCFLDIRSPGLGDTAMYLCATSRGSTDTQYFGPGTRLTVL.

In this sample, this clone turned up once. This chain uses TRBV10-1 with TRBJ2-2, with a weak D call TRBD2 (5 bases). CDR3 length equals 14 residues. The germline CDR1 and CDR2 sequences are WNHNN and SYGVQD (reference sequence). The ends were cut back, 2 bases at V and 6 bases at J, with 10 bases in the middle. The CDR3 spells CASSERRFAGELFF. The CDR3 DNA reads TGCGCCAGCAGTGAGAGGAGGTTCGCCGGGGAGCTGTTTTTT.

The chain carries TRBV6-5 and TRBJ2-7, with TRBD2 matching over 11 bases. J lost 5 bases, V lost 3 bases, and 6 bases had no gene match. Germline V gene lookup returns CDR1 MNHEY and CDR2 SVGAGI. The CDR3 loop spans 15 amino acids. The CDR3 nucleotides read TGTGCCAGCAGTTATTTAGCGGGAGGGTCGGACGAGCAGTACTTC. Translation: CASSYLAGGSDEQYF.

The chain recombines TRBV27 with TRBJ2-3; tentative D call: TRBD2 (5 bases). The CDR3 runs to 14 residues. V shed 6 bases and J shed 2 bases, with 12 bases lying between them. CDR1 MNHEY and CDR2 SMNVEV come from the germline V gene (reference sequence). CDR3 nucleotide sequence: TGTGCCAGCAGCTCCTCCGGGAACACAGATACGCAGTATTTT. It translates to CASSSSGNTDTQYF.

This clone was counted only a few times. The V gene is TRBV29-1, the J gene TRBJ2-2; a weak D match, TRBD2 (6 bases). The CDR3 totals 13 residues. From germline, CDR1 is SQVTM and CDR2 ANQGSEA. V gave up 6 bases and J gave up 3 bases, with 11 bases separating them. As DNA, the CDR3 is TGCAGCGTGAGCCGGGACTACACCGGGGAGCTGTTTTTT. Its protein is CSVSRDYTGELFF.

The genes are TRBV19 and TRBJ2-7, with 7 bases lining up with TRBD2. This CDR3 region has 12 residues. J gave up 6 bases and V 4 bases, and 3 bases lay outside the gene matches. Germline V gene lookup returns CDR1 LNHDA and CDR2 SQIVND (reference sequence). CDR3 region: CASSNGGVEQYF. The CDR3 region has the DNA TGTGCCAGTAGTAATGGGGGGGTCGAGCAGTACTTC.

The chain carries TRBV6-5 and TRBJ2-7; 8 nucleotides match TRBD2. The trim removed 5 bases at V and 2 bases at J, leaving 5 bases unmatched. The germline gives CDR1 MNHEY, CDR2 SVGAGI. The length of the CDR3 is 14 residues. CDR3 sequence (DNA): TGTGCCAGCAGTCCGGGACTAGGACCCTACGAGCAGTACTTC. Amino acids: CASSPGLGPYEQYF.

The V gene is TRBV2, the J gene TRBJ2-5, with 8 bases fitting TRBD2. The CDR3 length is 13 residues. The germline CDR1 and CDR2 sequences are SNHLY and FYNNEI. V was pared by 8 bases and J by 3 bases, with 5 bases of the junction left unmatched. CDR3 DNA sequence: TGTGCCAGCCGGGAGGGGCTGGAAGAGACCCAGTACTTC. Protein: CASREGLEETQYF.

This clone appeared once. This chain joins TRBV9 and TRBJ2-1; D gene unclear. The V gene lost 0 bases and the J gene lost 9 bases, with 7 bases spanning the gap. Germline CDR1 is SGDLS and CDR2 is YYNGEE. The CDR3 length is 12 residues. The CDR3 here is CASSVGGLEQFF. CDR3 nucleotides: TGTGCCAGCAGCGTAGGTGGTCTTGAGCAGTTCTTC.

The chain recombines TRBV7-9 with TRBJ2-7; D uncertain. There are 13 residues in the CDR3. V was trimmed by 4 bases and J by 7 bases, leaving 14 bases between them. The germline CDR1 and CDR2 sequences are SEHNR and FQNEAQ (reference sequence). CDR3 residues: CASSSGPVDEQYF. The CDR3 DNA sequence: TGTGCCAGCAGCTCCGGGCCGGTAGATGAGCAGTACTTC. Combining the CDR3 with reference TRBV7-9 and TRBJ2-7 gives the whole variable domain DTGVSQNPRHKITKRGQNVTFRCDPISEHNRLYWYRQTLGQGPEFLTYFQNEAQLEKSRLLSDRFSAERPKGSFSTLEIQRTEQGDSAMYLCASSSGPVDEQYFGPGTRLTVT.

This chain links TRBV6-5 with TRBJ2-1, with a possible D match to TRBD1 (6 bases). The CDR3 loop spans 16 amino acids. Trimming stripped 0 bases from V and 8 bases from J, with 17 bases between. The germline V gene has CDR1 MNHEY and CDR2 SVGAGI. The chain's CDR3 is CASSYSKGERIDEQFF. The DNA for the CDR3 is TGTGCCAGCAGTTACTCGAAGGGGGAGCGCATAGATGAGCAGTTCTTC.